This T cell receptor (beta chain) was sequenced during a study of CD8 T cells in ankylosing spondylitis. Study observations and caveats: Earlier work had already found some motif variants in reactive arthritis synovial fluid and blood. Characteristic of ankylosing spondylitis blood, it appeared, was a TCR beta motif comprising fewer than 10 highly homologous variants. Those disease-linked clones were CD8+; they were also relatively rare in peripheral blood.

This clonotype came up many times. Its antigen is not known. Quantitative barcoded 5'-RACE was used to prepare TCR beta libraries. TCRdb re-analysed the 5' RACE reads in MiXCR, keeping a single row per CDR3 protein. The table shows some 840,000 distinct CDR3 sequences, with 12% occurring only once. The ends lost 1 base at V and 7 bases at J; junction bases unmatched: 3. Germline V gene lookup returns CDR1 SGHRS and CDR2 YFSETQ. The CDR3 extends over 13 amino acids. The chain carries TRBV5-1 and TRBJ2-7, with 9 bases fitting TRBD1. The TCR sequence derives from a male donor with ankylosing spondylitis. The specimen was blood, either unsorted or a sorted T cell fraction (not recorded which). The CDR3: CASSLTGGGEQYF. The CDR3 nucleotides are TGCGCCAGCAGCTTGACAGGGGGCGGTGAGCAGTACTTC.